This TCR beta chain came from a study of beta chain features in type 1 diabetes. Study context: No age, gender or cell yield differences were seen between patients and healthy donors. Study results and limitations: Possible PCR preference for shorter templates applied equally to patients and controls. Patients' naive, central memory and regulatory TCRB repertoires appeared more alike than those of healthy donors.

Germline V gives CDR1 LGHNA, CDR2 YSLEER. This CDR3 has 17 residues. Trimming removed 2 bases from V and 5 bases from J, with 20 bases in between. Of the isolated RNA, all was reverse transcribed, and so the sequenced material was expressed TCRB transcripts. Here immunoSEQ multiplex PCR was the method, and the copy in TCRdb shows in-frame clones only, minus some. The sample lists about 140,000 clones; about 7% were seen once. In this sample, this clone turned up a few times. The target antigen is unknown. The rearrangement uses TRBV4-3 and TRBJ2-3; tentative D call: TRBD2 (6 bases). The sequence derives from a woman under 40 in good health. The sequencing input was central memory CD4+ T cells from blood. DNA of the CDR3: TGCGCCAGCAGCCAACTTCCGACGGAGCTGGGGGGAGATACGCAGTATTTT. Translating gives CASSQLPTELGGDTQYF.